The TCR beta chain described here comes from a study of blood T cell repertoires in COVID-19. Method: immunoSEQ multiplex PCR; TCRdb's copy keeps in-frame clones and lacks some. The table records about 200,000 clones, over 70% of them present only once. Specimen: peripheral blood. The source is a man aged 40-50 years with acute or convalescent COVID-19.

CDR3 protein: CAWKQGPYNEQFF. The DNA for the CDR3 is TGTGCCTGGAAACAGGGGCCCTACAATGAGCAGTTCTTC. J is TRBJ2-1 and V is TRBV30, with 7 nucleotides matching TRBD1. The V segment lost 4 bases and the J segment 2 bases; nucleotides outside the gene matches: 2. The CDR3 consists of 13 residues. The germline gives CDR1 GTSNPN, CDR2 SVGIG (reference sequence).